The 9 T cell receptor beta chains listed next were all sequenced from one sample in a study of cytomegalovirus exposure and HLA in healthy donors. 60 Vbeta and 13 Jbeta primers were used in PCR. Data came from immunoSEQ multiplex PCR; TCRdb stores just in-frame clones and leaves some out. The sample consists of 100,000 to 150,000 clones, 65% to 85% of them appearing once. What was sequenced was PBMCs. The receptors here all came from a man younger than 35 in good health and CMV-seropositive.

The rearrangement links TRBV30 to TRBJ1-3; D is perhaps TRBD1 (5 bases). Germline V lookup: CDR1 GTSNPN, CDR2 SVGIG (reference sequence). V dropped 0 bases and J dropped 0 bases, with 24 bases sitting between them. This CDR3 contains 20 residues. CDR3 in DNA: TGTGCCTGGAGTGTAAGTGTCCAGGGTCGTTCCCAAAGCTCTGGAAACACCATATATTTT. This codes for CAWSVSVQGRSQSSGNTIYF.

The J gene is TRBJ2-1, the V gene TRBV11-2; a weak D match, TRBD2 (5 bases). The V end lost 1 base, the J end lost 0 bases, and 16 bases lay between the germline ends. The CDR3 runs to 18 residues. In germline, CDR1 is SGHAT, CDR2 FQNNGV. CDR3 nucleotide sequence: TGTGCCAGCAGCTTAGTGTCTCCCGGGGTAAGCTCCTACAATGAGCAGTTCTTC. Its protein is CASSLVSPGVSSYNEQFF. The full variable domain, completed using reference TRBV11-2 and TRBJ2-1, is EAGVAQSPRYKIIEKRQSVAFWCNPISGHATLYWYQQILGQGPKLLIQFQNNGVVDDSQLPKDRFSAERLKGVDSTLKIQPAKLEDSAVYLCASSLVSPGVSSYNEQFFGPGTRLTVL.

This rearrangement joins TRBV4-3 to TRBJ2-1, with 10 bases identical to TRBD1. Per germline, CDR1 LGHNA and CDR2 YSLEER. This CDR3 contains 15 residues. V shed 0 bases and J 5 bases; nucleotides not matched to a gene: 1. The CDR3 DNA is TGCGCCAGCAGCCAAGATGGACAGGGGGACAATGAGCAGTTCTTC. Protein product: CASSQDGQGDNEQFF.

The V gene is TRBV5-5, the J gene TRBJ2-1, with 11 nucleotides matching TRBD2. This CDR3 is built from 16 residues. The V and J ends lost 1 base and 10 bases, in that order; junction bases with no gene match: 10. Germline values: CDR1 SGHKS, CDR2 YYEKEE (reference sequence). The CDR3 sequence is CASSLWLAGGDGEQFF. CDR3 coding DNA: TGTGCCAGCAGCTTGTGGCTAGCGGGAGGCGACGGGGAGCAGTTCTTC.

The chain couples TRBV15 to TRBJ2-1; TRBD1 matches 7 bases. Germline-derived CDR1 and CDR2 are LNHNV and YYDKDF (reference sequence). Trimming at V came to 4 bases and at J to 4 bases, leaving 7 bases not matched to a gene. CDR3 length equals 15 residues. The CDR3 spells CATSTYRGSYNEQFF. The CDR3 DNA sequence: TGTGCCACCAGCACCTACAGGGGTTCTTACAATGAGCAGTTCTTC.

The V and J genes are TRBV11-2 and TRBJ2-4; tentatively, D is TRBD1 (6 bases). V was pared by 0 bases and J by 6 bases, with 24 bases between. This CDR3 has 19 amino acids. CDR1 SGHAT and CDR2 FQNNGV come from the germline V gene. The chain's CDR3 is CASSLDMSWDTRGRNIQYF. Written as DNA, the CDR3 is TGTGCCAGCAGCTTAGATATGAGCTGGGACACCCGAGGGCGAAACATTCAGTACTTC.

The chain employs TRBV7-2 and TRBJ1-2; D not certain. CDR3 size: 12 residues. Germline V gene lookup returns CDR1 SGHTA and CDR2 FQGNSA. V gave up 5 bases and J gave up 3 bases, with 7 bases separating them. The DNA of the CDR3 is TGTGCCAGCAGCGAAACAGACTATGGCTACACCTTC. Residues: CASSETDYGYTF.

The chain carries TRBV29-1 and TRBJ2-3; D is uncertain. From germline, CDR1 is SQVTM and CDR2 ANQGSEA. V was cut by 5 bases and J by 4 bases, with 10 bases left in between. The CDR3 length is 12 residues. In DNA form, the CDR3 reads TGCAGCGTTCGACCCCAGGCAGATACGCAGTATTTT. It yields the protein CSVRPQADTQYF.

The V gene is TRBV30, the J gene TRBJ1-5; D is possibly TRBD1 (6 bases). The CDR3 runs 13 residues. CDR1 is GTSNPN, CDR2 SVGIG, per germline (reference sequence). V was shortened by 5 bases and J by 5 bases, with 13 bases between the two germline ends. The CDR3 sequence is CAWARGRDQPQHF. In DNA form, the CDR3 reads TGTGCCTGGGCCAGGGGCAGGGATCAGCCCCAGCATTTT.